These T cell receptor beta chains were read from a single sample in a study of blood T cell repertoires in COVID-19. Produced via immunoSEQ multiplex PCR; TCRdb's table is partial and in-frame only. The table has around 200,000 clones, approximately 90% seen once. The specimen sequenced was PBMCs or T cells enriched from blood (not recorded which). The source of these receptors is a man younger than 45 who had recovered from COVID-19. The CDR3 runs from the conserved cysteine through the conserved F or W. The order of the fields is clone size, J gene, V gene, D gene, CDR3 DNA, CDR3 protein. D genes are given only for firm matches. Only part of the rows carry a size: once, few, many, or a class if the clone is expanded.

NA TRBJ1-1 TRBV15 TRBD1 TGTGCCACCAGCAGAGTCCAGGACAGGGTTACTGAAGCTTTCTTT CATSRVQDRVTEAFF
NA TRBJ2-1 TRBV4-3 TRBD1 TGCGCCAGCAGCCAAGATCGTAAGACAGGGCCAGGGCAGTTCTTC CASSQDRKTGPGQFF
NA TRBJ1-1 TRBV4-1 TRBD1 TGCGCCAGCAGCCAAGATCCTGGGACAGCCGCTGAAGCTTTCTTT CASSQDPGTAAEAFF
NA TRBJ2-2 TRBV5-1 TRBD2 TGCGCCAGCCAGGGACTACAGAACACCGGGGAGCTGTTTTTT CASQGLQNTGELFF
few TRBJ2-3 TRBV19 TRBD2 TGTGCCAGTAGGATCCTAGCGGGGGCAGATACGCAGTATTTT CASRILAGADTQYF
NA TRBJ2-7 TRBV19 TRBD1 TGTGCCAGTAGTAACGCAGGGGGCGGGTACGAGCAGTACTTC CASSNAGGGYEQYF
NA TRBJ2-7 TRBV21-1 NA TGTGCCAGCAGCAAATTCGAGGAGCGGCGCCGGGGTAGCCCCTACGAGCAGTACTTC CASSKFEERRRGSPYEQYF
NA TRBJ1-6 TRBV28 NA TGTGCCAGCAGTTTCCCCCCCCACGGGATTTATAATTCACCCCTCCACTTT CASSFPPHGIYNSPLHF
NA TRBJ2-7 TRBV11-2 NA TGTGCCAGCAGCTCCCTTAGCGGTCCCACCTACGAGCAGTACTTC CASSSLSGPTYEQYF
NA TRBJ2-4 TRBV4-3 NA TGCGCCAGCACCGAGGATTTAGCCAAAAACATTCAGTACTTC CASTEDLAKNIQYF
NA TRBJ2-5 TRBV30 TRBD2 TGTGCCTGGAGTATGGGGACTACCCAAGAGACCCAGTACTTC CAWSMGTTQETQYF
NA TRBJ1-2 TRBV12-3/TRBV12-4 TRBD1 TGTGCCAGCAGCCCGACAGGGGATGGCTACACCTTC CASSPTGDGYTF
NA TRBJ1-2 TRBV24-1 NA TGTGCCACCAGCCCAAACAGGGCCCAGCATGGCTACACCTTC CATSPNRAQHGYTF
once TRBJ2-3 TRBV7-2 TRBD1 TGTGCCAGCAACCAGGGGGCTACCCTCACAGATACGCAGTATTTT CASNQGATLTDTQYF
NA TRBJ2-3 TRBV9 NA TGTGCCAGCAGCGTAGAGGATGGGGCTAGCACAGATACGCAGTATTTT CASSVEDGASTDTQYF
NA TRBJ2-5 TRBV7-9 TRBD2 TGTGCCAGCAGCTCTCCCCCCGGACTAGCGGCGCAAGAGACCCAGTACTTC CASSSPPGLAAQETQYF
NA TRBJ1-2 TRBV10-3 TRBD1 TGTGCCATCACTAGCGGACAGGGCCTCGCTGTGGGGGGCTACACCTTC CAITSGQGLAVGGYTF
once TRBJ1-2 TRBV12-3/TRBV12-4 NA TGTGCCAGCAGTTTAGTAGAGGGGGGGTACACCTTC CASSLVEGGYTF
once TRBJ2-2 TRBV10-1 TRBD2 TGCGCCAGCAGATCTAGCGGGGGGTCACCCGGGGAGCTGTTTTTT CASRSSGGSPGELFF
NA TRBJ1-1 TRBV7-2 NA TGTGCCAGCAGCTTAGTGGCAGGGGATGGGACTGAAGCTTTCTTT CASSLVAGDGTEAFF
NA TRBJ2-1 TRBV15 NA TGTGCCACCAGCAGAGATGGAGGTCTCTCTGAGCAGTTCTTC CATSRDGGLSEQFF
NA TRBJ1-1 TRBV21-1 NA TGTGCCAGCAGCAAGCCCGGGACAGAGTTCGACACTGAAGCTTTCTTT CASSKPGTEFDTEAFF
NA TRBJ2-1 TRBV5-4 TRBD2 TGTGCCAGCAGCTGGTTTGGGGTAGCGGGATCCTACAATGAGCAGTTCTTC CASSWFGVAGSYNEQFF
NA TRBJ2-2 TRBV5-1 NA TGCGCCAGCAGCCTACCGACAGGGAACACCGGGGAGCTGTTTTTT CASSLPTGNTGELFF
NA TRBJ2-3 TRBV7-9 TRBD2 TGTGCCAGCAGCTTAGGGCGACTAGCGGGAGAGGGAGATACGCAGTATTTT CASSLGRLAGEGDTQYF
NA TRBJ1-4 TRBV29-1 NA TGCAGCGCTTCAGGGGAAAAACTGTTTTTT CSASGEKLFF